The 17 T cell receptor beta chains given below trace back to one sample, sequenced in a study of blood T cell repertoires in COVID-19. TCRdb's table, derived via immunoSEQ multiplex PCR, lists solely in-frame clones and lacks some. There are 110,000 or so clones in the sample; 85% to 90% occur only once, and approximately 4.5% lies in the top ten. Sequencing input: peripheral blood. The receptors stem from a woman between 50 and 59 years old with acute or convalescent COVID-19.

The rearrangement uses TRBV29-1 and TRBJ1-2, with 11 positions matching TRBD1. Germline V lookup: CDR1 SQVTM, CDR2 ANQGSEA. The CDR3 totals 13 residues. V was clipped by 3 bases and J by 8 bases; unmatched bases: 5. CDR3 region: CSVDGTGGLGYTF. CDR3 nucleotides: TGCAGCGTTGATGGGACAGGGGGGTTGGGCTACACCTTC.

The chain couples TRBV7-2 to TRBJ2-3, with TRBD1 matching over 9 bases. With V trimmed by 6 bases and J by 3 bases, 16 bases remained unmatched. The CDR3 spans 18 residues. Germline V gene data show CDR1 as SGHTA and CDR2 as FQGNSA. The CDR3, as DNA: TGTGCCAGCAGATTACAGGGGGCCGGAGCGCGCCCTACAGATACGCAGTATTTT. This encodes CASRLQGAGARPTDTQYF.

The chain has TRBV28 and TRBJ2-7; tentatively, D is TRBD1 (6 bases). This CDR3 contains 13 residues. V was pared by 10 bases and J by 2 bases, with 15 bases between. Germline V gene data show CDR1 as MDHEN and CDR2 as SYDVKM. CDR3 DNA sequence: TGTGCCACCCGGGTGGGGGCCCCCTACGAGCAGTACTTC. As protein: CATRVGAPYEQYF. The whole variable domain, filled in from reference TRBV28 and TRBJ2-7, reads DVKVTQSSRYLVKRTGEKVFLECVQDMDHENMFWYRQDPGLGLRLIYFSYDVKMKEKGDIPEGYSVSREKKERFSLILESASTNQTSMYLCATRVGAPYEQYFGPGTRLTVT.

This rearrangement joins TRBV19 to TRBJ2-2; D might be TRBD2 (6 bases). Germline V gives CDR1 LNHDA, CDR2 SQIVND (reference sequence). The V gene lost 10 bases and the J gene lost 1 base, with 16 bases spanning the gap. The CDR3 is 15 amino acids. CDR3 nucleotides: TGTGCCAACGGGCGGGGCACCTTGAACACCGGGGAGCTGTTTTTT. This codes for CANGRGTLNTGELFF.

The V gene is TRBV4-3, the J gene TRBJ1-2; D not certain. Germline CDR1 is LGHNA and CDR2 is YSLEER. V lost 3 bases and J 1 base, leaving 18 bases between the germline ends. This CDR3 is built from 17 residues. The DNA for the CDR3 is TGCGCCAGCAGCCAGGCTGGACCCCCGGAGGTTAACTATGGCTACACCTTC. Amino acid sequence: CASSQAGPPEVNYGYTF.

The chain carries TRBV27 and TRBJ2-7, with TRBD2 matching 7 bases. V trimming: 4 bases; J trimming: 3 bases; junction bases outside the gene matches: 9. The V gene's germline CDR1 is MNHEY and CDR2 SMNVEV (reference sequence). The CDR3 runs to 15 residues. The CDR3 DNA is TGTGCCAGCAGTTCGTATAGCGGGCGCGGCTACGAGCAGTACTTC. Residues: CASSSYSGRGYEQYF.

This sequence joins TRBV5-4 and TRBJ2-5; 9 bases match TRBD1. Germline CDR1 SGHNT, CDR2 YYREEE (reference sequence). After removal of 4 bases from V and 4 bases from J, the junction contained 5 bases not matched to a gene. The CDR3 is 14 residues long. The CDR3 DNA is TGTGCCAGCAGCCCCCTGGACAGGGGAGAGACCCAGTACTTC. Translation: CASSPLDRGETQYF.

V usage is TRBV30 and J usage is TRBJ1-1, with a possible D match to TRBD1 (5 bases). In germline, CDR1 is GTSNPN, CDR2 SVGIG (reference sequence). This CDR3 region has 16 residues. V was clipped by 1 base and J by 1 base, with 16 bases between them. This chain's CDR3 is CAWSDETETRNTEAFF. The CDR3 DNA reads as TGTGCCTGGAGTGACGAGACAGAAACAAGGAACACTGAAGCTTTCTTT.

The genes are TRBV11-2 and TRBJ2-7; 7 nucleotides align to TRBD1. The CDR3 runs to 14 residues. The germline V gene has CDR1 SGHAT and CDR2 FQNNGV. V lost 3 bases, J lost 1 base, and 3 bases stayed unmatched. CDR3 DNA: TGTGCCAGCAGCTTGGACAGGCCATCCTACGAGCAGTACTTC. As protein: CASSLDRPSYEQYF.

The chain combines TRBV30 with TRBJ1-2; the D gene is possibly TRBD1 (6 bases). CDR3 length equals 13 residues. The germline CDR1 and CDR2 sequences are GTSNPN and SVGIG (reference sequence). Trimming shortened V by 4 bases and J by 8 bases, and 17 bases separated the two germline ends. DNA for the CDR3: TGTGCCTGGAATCCCCAGGGGACGAGCGGCTACACCTTC. Translating it yields CAWNPQGTSGYTF.

This chain joins TRBV10-3 and TRBJ1-5, with D uncertain. This CDR3 is built from 15 residues. Trimming left V 2 bases short and J 2 bases short, with 10 bases between. Germline CDR1 reads ENHRY; CDR2 reads SYGVKD. Here the CDR3 DNA reads TGTGCCATCAGTGAGCGCCACCAGGGCAATCAGCCCCAGCATTTT. It is translated as CAISERHQGNQPQHF.

This rearrangement joins TRBV27 to TRBJ1-1; 11 nucleotides align to TRBD1. With V trimmed by 5 bases and J by 1 base, 6 bases remained unmatched. The length of the CDR3 is 16 residues. Germline V gene data show CDR1 as MNHEY and CDR2 as SMNVEV (reference sequence). The CDR3 is CASSPGTGGWNTEAFF. CDR3 DNA: TGTGCCAGCAGTCCGGGGACAGGGGGATGGAACACTGAAGCTTTCTTT.

This rearrangement joins TRBV5-6 to TRBJ1-5, with D possibly being TRBD1 (6 bases). Germline CDR1 reads SGHDT; CDR2 reads YYEEEE. With 3 bases removed from V and 9 bases from J, the gap between germline ends came to 16 bases. There are 14 residues in the CDR3. The CDR3 spells CASSSGGGRTPQHF. The CDR3 DNA sequence: TGTGCCAGCAGCTCCGGCGGGGGCCGTACGCCCCAGCATTTT. The entire variable domain, with the rest obtained from reference TRBV5-6 and TRBJ1-5, is as follows: DAGVTQSPTHLIKTRGQQVTLRCSPKSGHDTVSWYQQALGQGPQFIFQYYEEEERQRGNFPDRFSGHQFPNYSSELNVNALLLGDSALYLCASSSGGGRTPQHFGDGTRLSIL.

The V and J genes are TRBV7-2 and TRBJ2-3; perhaps TRBD2 as D (5 bases). V was cut by 3 bases and J by 3 bases, with 13 bases left in between. This CDR3 has 15 residues. Germline lookup yields CDR1 SGHTA and CDR2 FQGNSA. Here the CDR3 DNA reads TGTGCCAGCAGCTTCCCCACGGGGAGTACAGATACGCAGTATTTT. Protein product: CASSFPTGSTDTQYF. Based on the CDR3 plus reference TRBV7-2 and TRBJ2-3, the full variable domain is GAGVSQSPSNKVTEKGKDVELRCDPISGHTALYWYRQSLGQGLEFLIYFQGNSAPDKSGLPSDRFSAERTGGSVSTLTIQRTQQEDSAVYLCASSFPTGSTDTQYFGPGTRLTVL.

The genes are TRBV18 and TRBJ2-3; D may be TRBD2 (6 bases). Germline V CDR1 and CDR2: KGHSH, LQKENI. The CDR3 is 14 residues long. V was pared by 3 bases and J by 1 base, with 8 bases between. The CDR3 region has the DNA TGTGCCAGCTCACCGGGGACTCGCACAGATACGCAGTATTTT. Protein sequence: CASSPGTRTDTQYF.

This rearrangement joins TRBV10-3 to TRBJ2-5; D is perhaps TRBD1 (5 bases). CDR3 size: 17 residues. V was trimmed by 0 bases and J by 1 base, leaving 15 bases between them. The germline gives CDR1 ENHRY, CDR2 SYGVKD. Here the CDR3 reads CAISESNRWQGQETQYF. Written as DNA, the CDR3 is TGTGCCATCAGTGAGTCGAACCGTTGGCAGGGCCAAGAGACCCAGTACTTC.

This chain connects TRBV12-3 or TRBV12-4 to TRBJ1-2; D unresolved. With 6 bases removed from V and 4 bases from J, the gap between germline ends came to 12 bases. The CDR3 has 13 amino acids. The DNA for the CDR3 is TGTGCCAGCAGCACTTATCGCGGCTATGGCTACACCTTC. Amino acids: CASSTYRGYGYTF.